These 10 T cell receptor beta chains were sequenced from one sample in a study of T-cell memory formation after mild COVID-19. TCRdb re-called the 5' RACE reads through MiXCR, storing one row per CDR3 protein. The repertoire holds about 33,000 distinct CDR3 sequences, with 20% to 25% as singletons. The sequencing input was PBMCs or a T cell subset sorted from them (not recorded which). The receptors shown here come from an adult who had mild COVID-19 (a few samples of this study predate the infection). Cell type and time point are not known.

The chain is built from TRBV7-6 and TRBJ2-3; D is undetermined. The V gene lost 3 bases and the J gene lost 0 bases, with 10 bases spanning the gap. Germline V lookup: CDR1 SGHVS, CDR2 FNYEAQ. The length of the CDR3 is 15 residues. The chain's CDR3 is CASSLKVSSTDTQYF. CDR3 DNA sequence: TGTGCCAGCAGCTTGAAGGTCTCTAGCACAGATACGCAGTATTTT.

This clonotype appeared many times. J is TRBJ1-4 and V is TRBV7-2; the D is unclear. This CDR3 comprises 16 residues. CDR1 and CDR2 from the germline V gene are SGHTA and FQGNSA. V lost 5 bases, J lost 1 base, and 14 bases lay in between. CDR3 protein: CASSPRRPGTNEKLFF. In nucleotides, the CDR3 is TGTGCCAGCAGCCCCCGGAGGCCCGGAACTAATGAAAAACTGTTTTTT.

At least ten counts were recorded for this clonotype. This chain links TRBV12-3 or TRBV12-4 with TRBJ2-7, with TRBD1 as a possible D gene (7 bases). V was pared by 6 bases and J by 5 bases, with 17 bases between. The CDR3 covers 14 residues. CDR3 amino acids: CASSRRTGGDEQYF. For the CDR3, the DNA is TGTGCCAGCAGCCGGAGGACAGGAGGGGACGAGCAGTACTTC.

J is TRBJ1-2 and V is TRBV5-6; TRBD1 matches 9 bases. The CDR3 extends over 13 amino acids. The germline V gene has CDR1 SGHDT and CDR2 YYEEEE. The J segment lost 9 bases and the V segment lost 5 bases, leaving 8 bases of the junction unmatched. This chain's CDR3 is CASSFTDRGSYTF. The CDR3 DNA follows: TGTGCCAGCAGTTTCACGGACAGGGGAAGCTACACCTTC.

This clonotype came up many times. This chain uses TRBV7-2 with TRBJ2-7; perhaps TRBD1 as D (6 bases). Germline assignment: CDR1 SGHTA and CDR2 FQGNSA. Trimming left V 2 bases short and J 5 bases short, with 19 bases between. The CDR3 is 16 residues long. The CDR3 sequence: CASSLSSRQGFHEQYF. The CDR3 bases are TGTGCCAGCAGCTTAAGTTCCCGGCAGGGGTTTCACGAGCAGTACTTC. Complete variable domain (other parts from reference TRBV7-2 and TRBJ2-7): GAGVSQSPSNKVTEKGKDVELRCDPISGHTALYWYRQSLGQGLEFLIYFQGNSAPDKSGLPSDRFSAERTGGSVSTLTIQRTQQEDSAVYLCASSLSSRQGFHEQYFGPGTRLTVT.

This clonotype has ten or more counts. CDR3 bases: TGTGCCTGGAACAGGGGATCTGGAAACACCATATATTTT. Translation gives CAWNRGSGNTIYF. This rearrangement joins TRBV30 to TRBJ1-3; 7 bases are shared with TRBD1. This CDR3 has 13 amino acids. The V segment lost 4 bases and the J segment 1 base; nucleotides outside the gene matches: 1. The germline V gene has CDR1 GTSNPN and CDR2 SVGIG (reference sequence).

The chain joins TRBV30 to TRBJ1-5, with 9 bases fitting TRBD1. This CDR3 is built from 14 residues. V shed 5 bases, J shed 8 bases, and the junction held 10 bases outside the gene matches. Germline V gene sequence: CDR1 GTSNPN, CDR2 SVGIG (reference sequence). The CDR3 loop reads CAWDRGTSAEPQHF. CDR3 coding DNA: TGTGCCTGGGACAGGGGGACGTCAGCAGAGCCCCAGCATTTT.

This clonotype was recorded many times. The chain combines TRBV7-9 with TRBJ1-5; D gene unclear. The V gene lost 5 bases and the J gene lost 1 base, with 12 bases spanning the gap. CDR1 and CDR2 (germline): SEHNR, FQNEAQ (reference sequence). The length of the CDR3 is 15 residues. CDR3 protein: CASSDEGWSNQPQHF. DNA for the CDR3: TGTGCCAGCAGCGACGAGGGCTGGAGCAATCAGCCCCAGCATTTT. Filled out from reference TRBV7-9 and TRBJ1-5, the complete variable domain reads DTGVSQNPRHKITKRGQNVTFRCDPISEHNRLYWYRQTLGQGPEFLTYFQNEAQLEKSRLLSDRFSAERPKGSFSTLEIQRTEQGDSAMYLCASSDEGWSNQPQHFGDGTRLSIL.

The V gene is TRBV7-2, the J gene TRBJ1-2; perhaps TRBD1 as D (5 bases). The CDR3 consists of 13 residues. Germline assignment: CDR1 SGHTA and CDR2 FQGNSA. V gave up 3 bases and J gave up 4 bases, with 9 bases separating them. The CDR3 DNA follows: TGTGCCAGCAGCTTTTTGGACACCTATGGCTACACCTTC. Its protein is CASSFLDTYGYTF.

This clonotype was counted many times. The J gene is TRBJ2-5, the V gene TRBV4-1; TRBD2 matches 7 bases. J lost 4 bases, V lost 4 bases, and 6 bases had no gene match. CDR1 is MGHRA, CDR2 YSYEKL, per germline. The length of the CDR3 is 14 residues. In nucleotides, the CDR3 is TGCGCCAGCAGCCCCTTGGGGGGGGGAGAGACCCAGTACTTC. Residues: CASSPLGGGETQYF.